The next 8 T cell receptor beta chains were all read from a single sample in a study of T cell repertoires in cytomegalovirus infection. No cognate antigen is known for these TCRs. MiXCR, applied by TCRdb to the reads, yields one record per CDR3 protein. The data show about 830,000 distinct CDR3 sequences, approximately 29% seen once. The specimen was cultured CD8+ T cells from PBMCs, collected from culture after CMV antigen stimulation. These receptors came from a human donor in good health (CMV status not recorded). Some clones in this sample may be carry-over from other donors' samples.

V and J are TRBV12-3 or TRBV12-4 and TRBJ2-7; D is unclear. Trimming removed 6 bases from V and 7 bases from J, with 10 bases in between. This CDR3 region has 11 residues. The CDR3 DNA follows: TGTGCCAGCAGCCCAAGGGTTGAGCAGTACTTC. This translates into CASSPRVEQYF.

The chain is built from TRBV6-2 or TRBV6-3 and TRBJ2-7; D is unclear. CDR1 is MNHEY, CDR2 SVGEGT, per germline. The V and J ends lost 5 bases and 5 bases respectively, with 16 bases between them. This CDR3 spans 14 amino acids. The CDR3 nucleotides read TGTGCCAGCAGTCGAACGGACGGGTTTAACGAGCAGTACGTC. This codes for CASSRTDGFNEQYV.

V usage is TRBV12-3 or TRBV12-4 and J usage is TRBJ2-2; D perhaps matches TRBD2 (5 bases). V gave up 6 bases and J gave up 5 bases, with 10 bases separating them. This CDR3 contains 13 residues. This chain's CDR3 is CASRLSGTGELFF. In nucleotides, the CDR3 is TGTGCCAGCAGGTTGTCGGGGACCGGGGAGCTGTTTTTT.

This chain joins TRBV24-1 and TRBJ2-2, with 8 bases lining up with TRBD2. Trimming cost V 6 bases and J 0 bases; bases outside gene matches: 8. This CDR3 contains 17 residues. CDR1 is KGHDR and CDR2 is SFDVKD in the germline V gene. The CDR3 here is CATSPYSGESNTGELFF. DNA of the CDR3: TGTGCCACCAGTCCTTATAGCGGGGAATCGAACACCGGGGAGCTGTTTTTT.

This clonotype was picked up a small number of times. The chain is built from TRBV7-9 and TRBJ2-2; D uncertain. Trimming shortened V by 4 bases and J by 6 bases, and 6 bases separated the two germline ends. Germline values: CDR1 SEHNR, CDR2 FQNEAQ (reference sequence). CDR3 size: 12 residues. The CDR3, as DNA: TGTGCCAGCAGCTGGGTCCCCGGGGAGCTGTTTTTT. This gives the protein CASSWVPGELFF.

This clonotype was observed a few times. This sequence joins TRBV29-1 and TRBJ2-1; D is undetermined. Germline V gene lookup returns CDR1 SQVTM and CDR2 ANQGSEA. The V end was cut by 6 bases, the J end by 9 bases, with 9 bases between. The CDR3 is 10 residues long. The CDR3 sequence: CSVGGLEQFF. CDR3 bases: TGCAGCGTGGGTGGCCTTGAGCAGTTCTTC.

About this clonotype: The junction departs from germline at one end; a sequencing error may be responsible. This chain uses TRBV7-6 with TRBJ2-1; tentative D call: TRBD1 (6 bases). The CDR3 runs 13 residues. CDR1 and CDR2 (germline): SGHVS, FNYEAQ. The CDR3 coding sequence is TGTCCCAGCAGCGCCCCGGGACACCCGGAGCAGTTCTTC. Residues: CPSSAPGHPEQFF.

This chain links TRBV28 with TRBJ2-4; 9 nucleotides match TRBD1. The junction had 6 bases not matched to a gene; V was cut back by 4 bases and J by 2 bases. The CDR3 extends over 16 amino acids. The germline V gene has CDR1 MDHEN and CDR2 SYDVKM. The CDR3 here is CASSSADRGTKNIQYF. CDR3 DNA sequence: TGTGCCAGCAGTTCCGCGGACAGGGGAACCAAAAACATTCAGTACTTC.